This T cell receptor (beta chain) was observed in a study of identical twins. Each CDR3 protein is one row after TCRdb ran MiXCR on the 5' RACE reads. The table lists roughly 470,000 distinct CDR3 sequences, roughly an eighth of them singletons, with approximately 0.98% in the top ten. This clonotype appeared a few times. This CDR3 spans 15 amino acids. Trimming removed 10 bases from V and 5 bases from J, with 23 bases in between. CDR1 is ENHRY, CDR2 SYGVKD, per germline. These data were also reused for a study on yellow fever vaccine responses in identical twins.

This sequence was found in a woman between 18 and 30 years old in good health. Sequencing was carried out using CD4+ T cells sorted from blood. The V and J genes are TRBV10-3 and TRBJ2-5; D perhaps matches TRBD1 (5 bases). The CDR3 loop reads CASSQDNPGMETQYF. CDR3 DNA: TGTGCCAGCTCCCAGGACAACCCTGGAATGGAGACCCAGTACTTC.